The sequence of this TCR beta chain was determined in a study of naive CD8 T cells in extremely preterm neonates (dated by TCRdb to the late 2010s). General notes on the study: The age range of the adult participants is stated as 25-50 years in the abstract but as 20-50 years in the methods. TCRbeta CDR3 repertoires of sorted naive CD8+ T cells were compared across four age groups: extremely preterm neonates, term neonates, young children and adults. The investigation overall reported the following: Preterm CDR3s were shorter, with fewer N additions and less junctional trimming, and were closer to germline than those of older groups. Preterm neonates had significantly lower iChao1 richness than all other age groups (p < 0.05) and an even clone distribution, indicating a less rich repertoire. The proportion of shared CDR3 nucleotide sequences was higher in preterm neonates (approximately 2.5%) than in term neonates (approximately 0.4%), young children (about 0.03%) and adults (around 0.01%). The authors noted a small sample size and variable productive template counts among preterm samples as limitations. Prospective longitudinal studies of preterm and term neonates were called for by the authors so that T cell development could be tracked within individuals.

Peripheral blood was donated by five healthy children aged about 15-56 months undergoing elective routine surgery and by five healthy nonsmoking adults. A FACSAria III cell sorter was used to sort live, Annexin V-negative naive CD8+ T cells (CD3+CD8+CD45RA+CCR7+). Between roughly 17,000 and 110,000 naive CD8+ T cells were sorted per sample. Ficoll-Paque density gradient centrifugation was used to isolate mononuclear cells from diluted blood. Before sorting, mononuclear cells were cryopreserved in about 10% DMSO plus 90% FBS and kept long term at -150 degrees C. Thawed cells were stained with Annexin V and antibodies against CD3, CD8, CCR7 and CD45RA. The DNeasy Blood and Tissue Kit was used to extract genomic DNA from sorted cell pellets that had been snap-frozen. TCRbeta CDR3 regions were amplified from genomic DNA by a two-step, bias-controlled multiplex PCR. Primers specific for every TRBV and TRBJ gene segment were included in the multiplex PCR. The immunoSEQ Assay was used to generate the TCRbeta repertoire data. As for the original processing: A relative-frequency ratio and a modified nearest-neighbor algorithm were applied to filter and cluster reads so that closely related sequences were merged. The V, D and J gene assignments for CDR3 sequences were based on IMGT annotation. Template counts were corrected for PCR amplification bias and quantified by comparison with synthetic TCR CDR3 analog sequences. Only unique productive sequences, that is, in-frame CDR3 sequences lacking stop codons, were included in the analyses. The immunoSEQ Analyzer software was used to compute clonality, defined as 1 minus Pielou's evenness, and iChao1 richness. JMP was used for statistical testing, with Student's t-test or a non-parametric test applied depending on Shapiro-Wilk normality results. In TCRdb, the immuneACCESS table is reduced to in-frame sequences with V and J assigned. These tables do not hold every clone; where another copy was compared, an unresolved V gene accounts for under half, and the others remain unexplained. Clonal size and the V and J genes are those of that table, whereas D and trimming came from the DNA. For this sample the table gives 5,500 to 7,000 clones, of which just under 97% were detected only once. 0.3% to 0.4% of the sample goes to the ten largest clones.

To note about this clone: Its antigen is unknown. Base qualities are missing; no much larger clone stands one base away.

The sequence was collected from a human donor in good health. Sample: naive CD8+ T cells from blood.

Read as DNA, the sequence is TGTGCCAGCAGCGTTGGCACTAGCGGGAGGAGGAATGAGCAGTTCTTC. This codes for CASSVGTSGRRNEQFF. The sequence links TRBV9 to TRBJ2-1; 12 of the junction bases match TRBD2. Trimmed from V: 2 bases; trimmed from J: 7 bases; junction bases lacking a gene match: 7. Looking up the germline V gene yields CDR1 SGDLS and CDR2 YYNGEE. From the cysteine through the phenylalanine, the CDR3 covers 16 amino acids. CDR3 DNA only is kept here, 48 bases in frame from base 1.